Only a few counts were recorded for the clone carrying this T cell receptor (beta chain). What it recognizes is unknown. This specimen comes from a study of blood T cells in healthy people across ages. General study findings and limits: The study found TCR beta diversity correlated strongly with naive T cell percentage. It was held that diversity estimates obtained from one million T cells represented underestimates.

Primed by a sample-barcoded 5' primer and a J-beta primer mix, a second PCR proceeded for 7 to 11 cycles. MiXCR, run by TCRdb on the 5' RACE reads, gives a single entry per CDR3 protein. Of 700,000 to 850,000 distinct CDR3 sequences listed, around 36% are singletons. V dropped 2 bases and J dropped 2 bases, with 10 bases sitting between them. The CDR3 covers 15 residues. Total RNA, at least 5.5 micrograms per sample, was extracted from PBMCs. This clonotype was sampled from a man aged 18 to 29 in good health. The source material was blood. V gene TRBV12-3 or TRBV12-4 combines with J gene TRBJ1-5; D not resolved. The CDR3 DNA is TGTGCCAGCAGTTTATCGGTGTCTGGCAATCAGCCCCAGCATTTT. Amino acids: CASSLSVSGNQPQHF.